Included here is one T cell receptor (beta chain) sequence, with context. Antigen: not known. TCRdb keeps only in-frame clones here, not all; method: immunoSEQ multiplex PCR. Among about 110,000 clones listed, 80% to 95% were seen once. This entry comes from a study of siplizumab effects on memory and regulatory T cells. Study-wide results and limits: Alloreactive sequences whose origin lay in unstimulated CD4+ memory cells were significantly reduced by siplizumab. A minor share of alloreactive clones matched unstimulated subsets. Tregs that proliferated in siplizumab cultures did not have their suppressive function confirmed.

Trimming cost V 3 bases and J 3 bases, with 5 bases left between them. The CDR3 contains 12 residues. The germline V gene encodes CDR1 SGHNT and CDR2 YENEEA. The clonotype comes from a human donor in good health. The chain carries TRBV11-3 and TRBJ2-5; TRBD2 might be the D (5 bases). The specimen was CD4+ T cells sorted from blood. The CDR3 DNA reads TGTGCCAGCAGCTTGAGGGAAGAGACCCAGTACTTC. It codes for CASSLREETQYF.